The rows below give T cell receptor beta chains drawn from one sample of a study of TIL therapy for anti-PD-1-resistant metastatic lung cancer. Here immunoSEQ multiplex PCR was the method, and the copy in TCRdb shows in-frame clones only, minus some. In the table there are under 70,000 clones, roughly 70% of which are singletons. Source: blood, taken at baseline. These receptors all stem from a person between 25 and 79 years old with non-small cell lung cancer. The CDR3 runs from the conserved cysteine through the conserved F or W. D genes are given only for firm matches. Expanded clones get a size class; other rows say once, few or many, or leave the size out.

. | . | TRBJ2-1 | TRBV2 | CASSESWTDNEQFF | TGTGCCAGCAGTGAATCATGGACAGACAATGAGCAGTTCTTC
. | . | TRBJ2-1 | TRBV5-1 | CASSLDYNEQFF | TGCGCCAGCAGCCTAGACTACAATGAGCAGTTCTTC
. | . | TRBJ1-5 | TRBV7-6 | CASSLGTRQPQHF | TGTGCCAGCAGCTTAGGGACCCGCCAGCCCCAGCATTTT
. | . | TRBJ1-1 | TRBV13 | CASSSSESEAFF | TGTGCCAGCAGCTCTTCAGAATCTGAAGCTTTCTTT
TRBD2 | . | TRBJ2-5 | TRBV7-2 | CASSLVRETYTTQYF | TGTGCCAGCAGCTTAGTGCGGGAGACCTACACAACCCAGTACTTC
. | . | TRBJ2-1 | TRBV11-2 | CASSPPTSVGEQFF | TGTGCCAGCAGCCCCCCCACGTCTGTGGGTGAGCAGTTCTTC
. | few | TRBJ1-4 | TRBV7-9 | CASSLAVRRDLTNEKLFF | TGTGCCAGCAGCTTAGCGGTTCGCAGGGATCTGACTAATGAAAAACTGTTTTTT
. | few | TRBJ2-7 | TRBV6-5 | CASNYVTGYEQYF | TGTGCCAGCAATTACGTAACCGGGTACGAGCAGTACTTC
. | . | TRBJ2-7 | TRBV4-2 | CASSQALGATYEQYF | TGTGCCAGCAGCCAAGCCCTCGGGGCAACCTACGAGCAGTACTTC
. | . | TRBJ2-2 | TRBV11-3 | CASSLLSSTGELFF | TGTGCCAGCAGCCTCCTCAGTAGCACCGGGGAGCTGTTTTTT
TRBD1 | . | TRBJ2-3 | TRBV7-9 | CASSQGQGTDTQYF | TGTGCCAGCAGCCAGGGACAGGGCACAGATACGCAGTATTTT
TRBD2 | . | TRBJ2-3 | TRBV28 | CASSPGGGLTDTQYF | TGTGCCAGCAGTCCCGGCGGGGGGCTTACAGATACGCAGTATTTT
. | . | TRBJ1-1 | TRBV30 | CAWSQGAFDAFF | TGTGCCTGGAGCCAAGGAGCTTTTGACGCTTTCTTT
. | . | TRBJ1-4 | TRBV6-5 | CASSYLAAFNEKLFF | TGTGCCAGCAGTTACCTGGCAGCTTTCAATGAAAAACTGTTTTTT
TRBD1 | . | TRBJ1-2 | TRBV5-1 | CASKLTLTGGSYGYTF | TGCGCCAGCAAGTTGACCTTGACAGGGGGGAGCTATGGCTACACCTTC
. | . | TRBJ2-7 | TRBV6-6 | CASSYGAFDSYEQYF | TGTGCCAGCAGTTACGGGGCTTTTGACTCCTACGAGCAGTACTTC
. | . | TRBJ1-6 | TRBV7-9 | CASSRGNSPLHF | TGTGCCAGCAGCCGGGGAAATTCACCCCTCCACTTT
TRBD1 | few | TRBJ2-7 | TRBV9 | CASSISGTGIYEQYF | TGTGCCAGCAGCATCTCCGGGACAGGGATCTACGAGCAGTACTTC
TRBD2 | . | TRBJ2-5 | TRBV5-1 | CASSLGGLAYQETQYF | TGCGCCAGCAGCTTGGGGGGACTAGCGTATCAAGAGACCCAGTACTTC
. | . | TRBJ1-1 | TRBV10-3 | CAISEWVMNTEAFF | TGTGCCATCAGTGAGTGGGTGATGAACACTGAAGCTTTCTTT
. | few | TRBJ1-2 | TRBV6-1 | CASSLTGNYGYTF | TGTGCCAGCAGTTTGACAGGCAACTATGGCTACACCTTC
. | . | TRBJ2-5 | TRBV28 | CASSDDSFRKPAETQYF | TGTGCCAGCAGCGATGACAGCTTCCGAAAGCCGGCGGAGACCCAGTACTTC
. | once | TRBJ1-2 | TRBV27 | CASSLSPGSGYGYTF | TGTGCCAGCAGTTTATCCCCAGGATCGGGCTATGGCTACACCTTC
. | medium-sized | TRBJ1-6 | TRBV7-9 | CASSLGKAYSPLHF | TGTGCCAGCAGCTTAGGAAAGGCTTATTCACCCCTCCACTTT
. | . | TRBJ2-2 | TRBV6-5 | CASSQLQGFTGELFF | TGTGCCAGCAGCCAACTACAGGGTTTCACCGGGGAGCTGTTTTTT
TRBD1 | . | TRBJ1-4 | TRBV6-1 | CASSEAIGGGADEKLFF | TGTGCCAGCAGTGAAGCGATTGGAGGGGGCGCCGATGAAAAACTGTTTTTT
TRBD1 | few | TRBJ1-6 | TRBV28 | CASRLDRANSPLHF | TGTGCCAGCAGACTTGACAGGGCGAATTCACCCCTCCACTTT
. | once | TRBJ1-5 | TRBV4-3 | CASSRDHSNQPQHF | TGCGCCAGCAGTCGGGACCATAGCAATCAGCCCCAGCATTTT
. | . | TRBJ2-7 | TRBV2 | CASTEPGLHYEQYF | TGTGCCAGCACTGAACCGGGACTCCACTACGAGCAGTACTTC
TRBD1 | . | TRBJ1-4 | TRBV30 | CAWSRTGGDEKLFF | TGTGCCTGGAGCAGGACAGGCGGGGATGAAAAACTGTTTTTT
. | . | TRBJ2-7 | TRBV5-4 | CASSLAGAGSSYEQYF | TGTGCCAGCAGCTTGGCCGGAGCAGGGAGCTCCTACGAGCAGTACTTC
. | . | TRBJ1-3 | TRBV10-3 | CAISPTWGSGNTIYF | TGTGCCATCAGCCCGACGTGGGGGTCGGGAAACACCATATATTTT
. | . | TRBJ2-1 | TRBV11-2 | CASSLAYGIHNEQFF | TGTGCCAGCAGCTTAGCGTATGGGATCCACAATGAGCAGTTCTTC
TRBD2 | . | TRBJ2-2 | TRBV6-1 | CASRSGGRNTGELFF | TGTGCCAGCAGGAGCGGGGGGCGTAACACCGGGGAGCTGTTTTTT
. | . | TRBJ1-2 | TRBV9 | CASSVGQGTYGYTF | TGTGCCAGCAGCGTAGGTCAGGGGACCTATGGCTACACCTTC
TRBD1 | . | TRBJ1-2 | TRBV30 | CAWSPGQGEGYTF | TGTGCCTGGAGCCCGGGACAGGGGGAAGGCTACACCTTC
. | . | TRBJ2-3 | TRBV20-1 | CSSARQTQYF | TGCAGTTCCGCCCGTCAGACGCAGTATTTT
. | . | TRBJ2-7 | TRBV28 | CASSLLGPSYEQYF | TGTGCCAGCAGTTTATTGGGGCCATCCTACGAGCAGTACTTC
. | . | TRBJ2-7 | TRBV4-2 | CASSQAGEQYF | TGTGCCAGCAGCCAGGCAGGTGAGCAGTACTTC
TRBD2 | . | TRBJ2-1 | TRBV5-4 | CASSLTSGGFNEQFF | TGTGCCAGCAGCCTCACTAGCGGGGGGTTCAATGAGCAGTTCTTC
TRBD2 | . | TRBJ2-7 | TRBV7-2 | CASSPTSGGFFYEQYF | TGTGCCAGCAGCCCTACTAGCGGGGGGTTTTTCTACGAGCAGTACTTC
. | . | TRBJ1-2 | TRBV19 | CASSAGISANYGYTF | TGTGCCAGTAGTGCCGGGATTTCAGCTAACTATGGCTACACCTTC
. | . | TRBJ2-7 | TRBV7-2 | CASSPSGTNLYEQYF | TGTGCCAGCAGCCCCTCCGGGACAAACCTTTACGAGCAGTACTTC
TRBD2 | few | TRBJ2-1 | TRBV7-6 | CASSVSGRLYNEQFF | TGTGCCAGCAGCGTTAGCGGGAGGCTCTACAATGAGCAGTTCTTC
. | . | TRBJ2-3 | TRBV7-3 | CASSPTMGPQAQYF | TGTGCCAGCAGCCCCACTATGGGACCTCAGGCGCAGTATTTT
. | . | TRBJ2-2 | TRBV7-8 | CASSLVGQGITGELFF | TGTGCCAGCAGCTTAGTTGGGCAGGGGATAACCGGGGAGCTGTTTTTT
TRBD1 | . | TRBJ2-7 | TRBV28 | CASSTGTAAYEQYF | TGTGCCAGCAGTACGGGGACAGCGGCCTACGAGCAGTACTTC
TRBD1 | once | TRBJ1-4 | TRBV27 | CASSRRQGTNEKLFF | TGTGCCAGCAGTAGGCGACAGGGAACTAATGAAAAACTGTTTTTT
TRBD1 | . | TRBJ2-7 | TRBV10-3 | CAISDRTGVRYEQYF | TGTGCCATCAGTGACCGGACAGGAGTGCGATACGAGCAGTACTTC
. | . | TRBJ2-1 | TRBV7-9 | CASSLTANEQFF | TGTGCCAGCAGCTTAACAGCGAATGAGCAGTTCTTC
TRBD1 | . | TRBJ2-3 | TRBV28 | CASSLYVGEGATDTQYF | TGTGCCAGCAGTTTATACGTGGGAGAGGGGGCAACAGATACGCAGTATTTT